These T cell receptor beta chains were read from a single sample in a study of human T cells and chemical hapten exposure. TCRdb reprocessed the RACE reads with MiXCR, giving one entry per CDR3 protein. The sample carries around 120,000 distinct CDR3 sequences, approximately 13% recorded once. This specimen consisted of whole blood, obtained in connection with sensitization to the hapten diphenylcyclopropenone (DPC). The source of these receptors is a woman between 18 and 29 years old with alopecia areata. Some clones in this sample may be carry-over from other donors' samples. The CDR3 runs from the conserved cysteine through the conserved F or W. The D gene is left open where the match is weak. Size values are once, few and many counts, or a class for expanded clones, and some rows have none.

clone size	D gene	V gene	J gene	CDR3 DNA	CDR3 protein
many	TRBD2	TRBV24-1	TRBJ2-1	TGTGCCACCAGTGGTGGACTAGCGGGAATACGGAATGAGCAGTTCTTC	CATSGGLAGIRNEQFF
.	.	TRBV15	TRBJ2-4	TGTGCCACCAGCAGAATGGAAATAGCCAAAAACATTCAGTACTTC	CATSRMEIAKNIQYF
many	.	TRBV18	TRBJ2-1	TGTGCCAGCTCATTAGGACAGGAGCAGTTCTTC	CASSLGQEQFF
few	.	TRBV7-9	TRBJ1-3	TGTGCCAGCACCTATCAGGGTTATGGAAACACCATATATTTT	CASTYQGYGNTIYF
.	TRBD1	TRBV9	TRBJ2-7	TGTGCCAGCAGCGTAAGGGGACAGAGTTACGAGCAGTACTTC	CASSVRGQSYEQYF
many	TRBD1	TRBV3-1	TRBJ1-2	TGTGCCAGCAGCCCACGGGACAGTAACTATGGCTACACCTTC	CASSPRDSNYGYTF
many	TRBD2	TRBV5-1	TRBJ2-1	TGCGCCAGCCGCCCTGGGACTAGCGGGGGGCCCTCAGTGGAGCAGTTCTTC	CASRPGTSGGPSVEQFF
few	.	TRBV20-1	TRBJ2-7	TGCAGTGCTATTGAGGGGGGCTCCCCGTCGGTATACGAGCAGTACTTC	CSAIEGGSPSVYEQYF
few	TRBD1	TRBV27	TRBJ2-7	TGTGCCAGCAGTTTTGTTCCCCCGTCACAGGGGGCCAAGCGTCCCTACGAGCAGTACTTC	CASSFVPPSQGAKRPYEQYF
.	.	TRBV2	TRBJ2-7	TGTGCCAGCAGTGTGGGCATAGAATCCCCCGGATTGAATTACGAGCAGTACTTC	CASSVGIESPGLNYEQYF
few	.	TRBV30	TRBJ1-2	TGTGCCTGGTACACTCATTATGGCTACACCTTC	CAWYTHYGYTF
few	.	TRBV7-2	TRBJ2-7	TGTGCCAGCAGCTTCTCGGGATCAACCTACGAGCAGTACTTC	CASSFSGSTYEQYF
.	.	TRBV6-1	TRBJ1-1	TGTGCCAGCAGTCATGACAGGTTTGAAGCTTTCTTT	CASSHDRFEAFF
many	.	TRBV6-5	TRBJ1-6	TGTGCCAGCAGTTACTCGTACGGGAGCTCCTATAATTCACCCCTCCACTTT	CASSYSYGSSYNSPLHF
.	TRBD1	TRBV14	TRBJ1-2	TGTGCCAGCAGCCAAGAGGACAGGGAGGCCTATGGCTACACCTTC	CASSQEDREAYGYTF
few	.	TRBV5-5	TRBJ1-5	TGTGCCAGCAGCTTGGCAGCAAATAGCAATCAGCCCCAGCATTTT	CASSLAANSNQPQHF
few	.	TRBV9	TRBJ2-3	TGTGCCAGCTCGAGGTGGGCAGGCAAGCCTGGGGTGATACGCACAGATACGCAGTATTTT	CASSRWAGKPGVIRTDTQYF
.	.	TRBV6-1	TRBJ1-2	TGTGCCAGCAGTGAAGGGGTCACGCGATACACCTTC	CASSEGVTRYTF
few	TRBD1	TRBV18	TRBJ1-4	TGTGCCAGCTCACCAGGGACAGGGACTAATGAAAAACTGTTTTTT	CASSPGTGTNEKLFF
many	TRBD2	TRBV9	TRBJ2-1	TGTGCCAGCAGCGTAGATAGCGGGGTATACAATGAGCAGTTCTTC	CASSVDSGVYNEQFF
many	TRBD2	TRBV20-1	TRBJ2-4	TGCAGTGCTAGAGAAGGGGAGACTAGCTTATACTTC	CSAREGETSLYF
.	.	TRBV11-2	TRBJ2-7	TGTGCCAGCAGCTTAGGTCTGAGCTCCTACGAGCAGTACTTC	CASSLGLSSYEQYF
.	.	TRBV7-2	TRBJ1-6	TGTGCCAGCAGCTTAGTAACAGGGAGTAGTTCACCCCTCCACTTT	CASSLVTGSSSPLHF
.	TRBD1	TRBV18	TRBJ1-4	TGTGCCAGCTCACCGACAGGGGAAGATGAAAAACTGTTTTTT	CASSPTGEDEKLFF
.	TRBD2	TRBV7-2	TRBJ2-5	TGTGCCAGCAGCCTCACGGGACTAGCGGGGGCACAAGAGACCCAGTACTTC	CASSLTGLAGAQETQYF
.	TRBD2	TRBV4-3	TRBJ2-1	TGCGCCAGCAGCCAAGCGCTTAGCGGGGAAACCTACAATGAGCAGTTCTTC	CASSQALSGETYNEQFF
.	.	TRBV5-1	TRBJ1-4	TGCGCCTGCAGCTTGGTTGGCGACCCCTTTATGGAAAAACTGTTTTTT	CACSLVGDPFMEKLFF
.	.	TRBV6-2/TRBV6-3	TRBJ1-3	TGTGCCAGCACTCCGGACGGATACTCTGGAAACACCATATATTTT	CASTPDGYSGNTIYF
.	.	TRBV19	TRBJ2-1	TGTGCCAGTAGTATAGTGCCAGGTTCCTACAATGAGCAGTTCTTC	CASSIVPGSYNEQFF
many	.	TRBV29-1	TRBJ1-1	TGCAGCGTTTTTCAGGGAGCCACTGAAGCTTTCTTT	CSVFQGATEAFF
.	.	TRBV9	TRBJ1-1	TGTGCCAGCAGCCCCAGACAGGACATGAACACTGAAGCTTTCTTT	CASSPRQDMNTEAFF
many	.	TRBV11-3	TRBJ1-1	TGTGCCAGCAGCTTAGATGCCAGGAAAGAAGCTTTCTTT	CASSLDARKEAFF
.	.	TRBV7-9	TRBJ1-2	TGTGCCAGCACCCCAAACTATGGCTACACCTTC	CASTPNYGYTF
many	TRBD1	TRBV20-1	TRBJ1-5	TGCAGTGCTAGACCAACTCCGGGACAGCGCAATCAGCCCCAGCATTTT	CSARPTPGQRNQPQHF
many	.	TRBV7-9	TRBJ1-4	TGTGCCAGCAGCTTCGATGGGAGGGACAATGAAAAACTGTTTTTT	CASSFDGRDNEKLFF
few	TRBD2	TRBV6-2/TRBV6-3	TRBJ2-1	TGTGCCAGCATAGACCGTCTTGCTAGCGGGGGGGCTGGCTTCCGCAATGAGCAGTTCTTC	CASIDRLASGGAGFRNEQFF
many	.	TRBV5-1	TRBJ2-3	TGCGCCGGAGCCTTGGGGGGTCACCAAGATACGCAGTATTTT	CAGALGGHQDTQYF
.	TRBD2	TRBV4-3	TRBJ2-1	TGCGCCAGCAGCCAAGATGGCGGGGGAGGAAATGAGCAGTTCTTC	CASSQDGGGGNEQFF
few	.	TRBV12-3/TRBV12-4	TRBJ2-7	TGTGCCAGCAGCGCTGGATGGGGGAGGCTTTACGAGCAGTACTTC	CASSAGWGRLYEQYF
few	TRBD1	TRBV7-2	TRBJ1-6	TGTGCCAGCAGCTTGAGGACAGGATCAAATTCACCCCTCCACTTT	CASSLRTGSNSPLHF
few	.	TRBV7-2	TRBJ1-5	TGTGCCAGCAGCTTAGGTCGGGTTGCAGCAGATAGCAATCAGCCCCAGCATTTT	CASSLGRVAADSNQPQHF
few	.	TRBV5-1	TRBJ1-4	TGCGCCAGCAGCTTTGACGGACCTAATGAAAAACTGTTTTTT	CASSFDGPNEKLFF
.	.	TRBV29-1	TRBJ1-1	TGCAGCGCCGCGAACTGGGACACTGAAGCTTTCTTT	CSAANWDTEAFF
.	TRBD1	TRBV20-1	TRBJ1-2	TGCAGTGTTGGGACAGTCGCTAACTATGGCTACACCTTC	CSVGTVANYGYTF
.	.	TRBV9	TRBJ2-5	TGTGCCAGCAGCGTAGGGGCAGTCCAAGAGACCCAGTACTTC	CASSVGAVQETQYF
.	TRBD1	TRBV7-8	TRBJ2-5	TGTGCCAGCAGCGGGCGGGACAGGATCCAAGAGACCCAGTACTTC	CASSGRDRIQETQYF
.	.	TRBV20-1	TRBJ1-4	TGCAGTGCTAGAACTCAAGGCCACATTAATGAAAAACTGTTTTTT	CSARTQGHINEKLFF
many	.	TRBV6-2/TRBV6-3	TRBJ1-5	TGTGCCAGCAGCGACAGAGGGACGATGAGGTATAGCAATCAGCCCCAGCATTTT	CASSDRGTMRYSNQPQHF
many	.	TRBV18	TRBJ2-7	TGTGCCAGCTCGTCAATAGCGGACTCCTACGAGCAGTACTTC	CASSSIADSYEQYF
.	.	TRBV29-1	TRBJ2-2	TGCAGCGTTAGCCCAGGCCGGGAGCTGTGTTTT	CSVSPGRELCF
many	TRBD1	TRBV5-1	TRBJ1-2	TGCGCCAGCAGCTTCCGGGACAGGAACTATGGCTACACCTTC	CASSFRDRNYGYTF
.	.	TRBV7-9	TRBJ2-5	TGTGCCAGCAGCTTGGAGCAGGACCTGGAGACCCAGTACTTC	CASSLEQDLETQYF
few	.	TRBV20-1	TRBJ2-7	TGCAGTGCGAGCGGACGGTCGACCTACGAGCAGTACTTC	CSASGRSTYEQYF
few	.	TRBV3-1	TRBJ1-2	TGTGCCAGCAGCCAAGATCCGGGCGGAGTCTATGGCTACACCTTC	CASSQDPGGVYGYTF
.	.	TRBV7-2	TRBJ1-2	TGTGCCAGCAGCTTAGGGACATTGCGGATTAACTATGGCTACACCTTC	CASSLGTLRINYGYTF